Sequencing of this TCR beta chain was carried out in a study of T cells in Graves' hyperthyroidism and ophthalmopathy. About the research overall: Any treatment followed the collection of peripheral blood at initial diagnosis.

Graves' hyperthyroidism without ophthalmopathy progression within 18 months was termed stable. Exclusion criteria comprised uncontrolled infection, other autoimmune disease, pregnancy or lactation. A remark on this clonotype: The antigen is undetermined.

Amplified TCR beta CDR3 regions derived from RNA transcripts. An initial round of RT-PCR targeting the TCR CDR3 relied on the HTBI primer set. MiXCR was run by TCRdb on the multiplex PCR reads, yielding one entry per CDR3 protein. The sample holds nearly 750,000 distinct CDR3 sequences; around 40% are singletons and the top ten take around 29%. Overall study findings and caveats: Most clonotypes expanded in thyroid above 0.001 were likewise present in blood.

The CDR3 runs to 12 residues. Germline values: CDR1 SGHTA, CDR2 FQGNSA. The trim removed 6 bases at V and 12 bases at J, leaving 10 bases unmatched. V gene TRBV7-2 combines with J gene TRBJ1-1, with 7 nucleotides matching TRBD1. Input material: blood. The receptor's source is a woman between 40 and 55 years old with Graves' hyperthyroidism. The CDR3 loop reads CASSYSDRTSFF. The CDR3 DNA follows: TGTGCCAGCAGTTACTCGGACAGGACGTCTTTCTTT.